One and the same sample provided the 12 T cell receptor beta chains below, sequenced in a study of blood T cell repertoires in COVID-19. Measured with immunoSEQ multiplex PCR; TCRdb has only the in-frame clones, and not every one. This sample has some 230,000 clones, with 75% to 90% found just once. Sequences were obtained from PBMCs or T cells enriched from blood (not recorded which). The receptors shown here come from a woman between 18 and 29 years old in a cohort exposed to, infected with or recovered from COVID-19 (not recorded which).

V and J are TRBV9 and TRBJ2-7, with D possibly TRBD1 on 5 matching bases. CDR1 and CDR2 (germline): SGDLS, YYNGEE. This CDR3 comprises 16 residues. V was pared by 0 bases and J by 0 bases, with 13 bases between. The CDR3 DNA follows: TGTGCCAGCAGCGTAGAAGAGGCAGGGCCCTCCTACGAGCAGTACTTC. This sequence encodes CASSVEEAGPSYEQYF.

The V call is TRBV7-6, the J call TRBJ2-2; 12 nucleotides match TRBD2. This CDR3 has 16 residues. Trimming at V came to 1 base and at J to 6 bases, leaving 3 bases not matched to a gene. CDR1 SGHVS and CDR2 FNYEAQ come from the germline V gene. DNA for the CDR3: TGTGCCAGCAGCTTAGGTCCTAGCGGGAGGGCCGGGGAGCTGTTTTTT. Protein sequence: CASSLGPSGRAGELFF.

The chain has TRBV7-5 and TRBJ1-2; the table gives TRBD1 as D, unverified against the DNA. TRBV7-5 is a pseudogene locus. This CDR3 spans 17 amino acids. CDR3 nucleotide sequence: TGTGCCAGAAGCGGGCGGACAGGGGGACTGGATGGCTATGGCTACACCTTC. It yields the protein CARSGRTGGLDGYGYTF.

The rearrangement uses TRBV27 and TRBJ2-7; TRBD1 aligns across 7 bases. The CDR3 is 16 amino acids. CDR1 and CDR2 from the germline V gene are MNHEY and SMNVEV (reference sequence). J lost 0 bases, V lost 5 bases, and 10 bases had no gene match. CDR3 amino acids: CASSLRDSKYSYEQYF. CDR3 sequence (DNA): TGTGCCAGCAGTCTACGGGACAGCAAATACTCCTACGAGCAGTACTTC.

This chain uses TRBV7-9 with TRBJ1-2; possible D gene TRBD1, 6 bases. Trimming cost V 6 bases and J 8 bases, with 13 bases left between them. From germline, CDR1 is SEHNR and CDR2 FQNEAQ (reference sequence). The CDR3 length is 12 residues. CDR3 sequence reads: CASSYDRTGYTF. Written as DNA, the CDR3 is TGTGCCAGCAGTTACGACAGGACGGGCTACACCTTC.

The chain joins TRBV27 to TRBJ2-5; TRBD2 matches at 9 bases. The junction had 12 bases not matched to a gene; V was cut back by 2 bases and J by 5 bases. Germline CDR1 and CDR2: MNHEY and SMNVEV (reference sequence). The CDR3 length is 17 residues. As DNA, the CDR3 is TGTGCCAGCAGTTTAAGCCGGACCGGGACTAGCCGGGAGACCCAGTACTTC. Its translation is CASSLSRTGTSRETQYF.

J is TRBJ2-7 and V is TRBV18; 8 positions agree with TRBD1. The CDR3 consists of 16 residues. J was trimmed by 4 bases and V by 5 bases; bases with no gene match: 13. The germline CDR1 and CDR2 sequences are KGHSH and LQKENI. The CDR3 coding sequence is TGTGCCAGCTCATCGCAAACCCGACAGGGGAGGTACGAGCAGTACTTC. This gives the protein CASSSQTRQGRYEQYF.

This clone was detected a few times. The V call is TRBV19, the J call TRBJ1-5, with D unclear. V lost 5 bases and J 5 bases, leaving 16 bases between the germline ends. Germline values: CDR1 LNHDA, CDR2 SQIVND (reference sequence). The CDR3 length is 15 residues. The CDR3 nucleotides read TGTGCCAGTAGTCCCGGGGTGATCGCGGATCAGCCCCAGCATTTT. This sequence encodes CASSPGVIADQPQHF.

The J gene is TRBJ2-1, the V gene TRBV4-2, with 10 bases aligning to TRBD1. The junction had 9 bases not matched to a gene; V was cut back by 4 bases and J by 6 bases. Germline loops: CDR1 LGHNA, CDR2 YNFKEQ. This CDR3 contains 16 residues. This CDR3 reads CASSRETGGWGNEQFF. CDR3 DNA: TGTGCCAGCAGCCGGGAGACAGGGGGCTGGGGCAATGAGCAGTTCTTC.

V is TRBV20-1 and J is TRBJ2-4, with 14 bases that match TRBD2. There are 16 residues in the CDR3. Germline loops: CDR1 DFQATT, CDR2 SNEGSKA (reference sequence). Trimming took 3 bases from V and 4 from J; bases not matched to a gene: 5. The CDR3 DNA sequence: TGCAGTGCTAGTGCTGGACTAGCGGGGGGTAAAAACATTCAGTACTTC. This translates into CSASAGLAGGKNIQYF.

The V gene is TRBV3-1 (or the pseudogene TRBV3-2), the J gene TRBJ1-2; D is unclear. The length of the CDR3 is 14 residues. Between the trimmed V and J ends, which lost 0 bases and 6 bases, there was a span of 11 bases. Germline lookup yields CDR1 LGHDT and CDR2 YNNKEL (reference sequence). Written as DNA, the CDR3 is TGTGCCAGCAGCCAAGACAGGATGGCCCATGGCTACACCTTC. Its translation is CASSQDRMAHGYTF.

J is TRBJ1-3 and V is TRBV2; TRBD1 matches at 7 bases. V gave up 7 bases and J gave up 8 bases; unmatched junction bases: 8. Germline CDR1 reads SNHLY; CDR2 reads FYNNEI. This CDR3 spans 13 amino acids. The DNA for the CDR3 is TGTGCCAGCAACCCCAGGGGGGCAGACACCATATATTTT. Protein product: CASNPRGADTIYF.